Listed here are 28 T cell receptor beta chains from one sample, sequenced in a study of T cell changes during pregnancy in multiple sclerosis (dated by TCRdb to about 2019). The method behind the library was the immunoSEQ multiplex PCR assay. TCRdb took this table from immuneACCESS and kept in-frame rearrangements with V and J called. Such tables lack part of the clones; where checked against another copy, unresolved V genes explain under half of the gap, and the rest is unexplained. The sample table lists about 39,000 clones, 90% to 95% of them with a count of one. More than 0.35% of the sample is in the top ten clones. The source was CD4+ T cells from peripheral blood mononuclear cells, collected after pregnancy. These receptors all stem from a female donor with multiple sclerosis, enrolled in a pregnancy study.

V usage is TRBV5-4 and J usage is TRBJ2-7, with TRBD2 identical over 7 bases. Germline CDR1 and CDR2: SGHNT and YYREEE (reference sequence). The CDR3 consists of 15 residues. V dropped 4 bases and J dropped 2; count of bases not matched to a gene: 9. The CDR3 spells CASSLETSRAYEQYF. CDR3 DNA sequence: TGTGCCAGCAGCCTGGAGACTAGCCGAGCCTACGAGCAGTACTTC.

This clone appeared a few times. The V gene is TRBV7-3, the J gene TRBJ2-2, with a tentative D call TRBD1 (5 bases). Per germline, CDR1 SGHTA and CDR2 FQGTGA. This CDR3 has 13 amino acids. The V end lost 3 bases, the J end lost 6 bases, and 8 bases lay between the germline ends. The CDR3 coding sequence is TGTGCCAGCAGCTTGGGGCCGGCCGGGGAGCTGTTTTTT. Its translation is CASSLGPAGELFF.

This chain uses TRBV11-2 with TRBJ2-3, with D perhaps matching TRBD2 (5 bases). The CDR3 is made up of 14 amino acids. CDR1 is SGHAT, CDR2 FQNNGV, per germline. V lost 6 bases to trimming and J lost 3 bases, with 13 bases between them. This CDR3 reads CASRTISRTDTQYF. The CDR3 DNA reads TGTGCCAGCAGGACTATTTCAAGGACAGATACGCAGTATTTT.

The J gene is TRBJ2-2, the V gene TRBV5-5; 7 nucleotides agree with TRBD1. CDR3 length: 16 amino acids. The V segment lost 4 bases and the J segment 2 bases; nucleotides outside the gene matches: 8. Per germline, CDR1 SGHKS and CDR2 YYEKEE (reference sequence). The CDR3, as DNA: TGTGCCAGCAGCCTTTACGGGACAGCTAACACCGGGGAGCTGTTTTTT. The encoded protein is CASSLYGTANTGELFF.

This CDR3 is CASSFQGSYEQYF. The CDR3 DNA reads TGTGCCAGCAGTTTCCAGGGATCCTACGAGCAGTACTTC. The chain carries TRBV27 and TRBJ2-7; tentatively, D is TRBD1 (5 bases). The CDR3 runs 13 residues. Trimming took 3 bases from V and 1 from J, leaving 7 bases between them. Germline V gene data show CDR1 as MNHEY and CDR2 as SMNVEV (reference sequence).

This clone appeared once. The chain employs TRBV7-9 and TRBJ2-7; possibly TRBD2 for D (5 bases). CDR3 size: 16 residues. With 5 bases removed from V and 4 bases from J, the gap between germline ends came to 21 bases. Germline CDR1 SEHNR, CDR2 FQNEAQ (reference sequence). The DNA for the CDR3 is TGTGCCAGCAGCCGACGCGCCCGGACTCACGGGTACGAGCAGTACTTC. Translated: CASSRRARTHGYEQYF.

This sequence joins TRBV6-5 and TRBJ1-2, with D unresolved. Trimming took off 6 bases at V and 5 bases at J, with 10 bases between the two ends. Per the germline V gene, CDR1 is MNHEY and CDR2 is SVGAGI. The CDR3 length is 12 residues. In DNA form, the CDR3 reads TGTGCCAGCAGGCACGAGGGATATGGCTACACCTTC. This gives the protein CASRHEGYGYTF.

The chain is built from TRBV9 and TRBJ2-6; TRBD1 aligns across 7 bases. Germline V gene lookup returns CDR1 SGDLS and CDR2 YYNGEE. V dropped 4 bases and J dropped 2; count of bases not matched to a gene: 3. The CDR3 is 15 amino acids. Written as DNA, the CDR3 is TGTGCCAGCAGCTTACAGGGGCCTGGGGCCAACGTCCTGACTTTC. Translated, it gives CASSLQGPGANVLTF.

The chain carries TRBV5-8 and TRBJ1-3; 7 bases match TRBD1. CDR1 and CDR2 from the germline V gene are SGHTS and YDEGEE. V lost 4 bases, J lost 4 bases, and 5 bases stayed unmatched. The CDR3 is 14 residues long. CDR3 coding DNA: TGTGCCAGCAGCCAGGGACAGTCGGGAAACACCATATATTTT. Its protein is CASSQGQSGNTIYF. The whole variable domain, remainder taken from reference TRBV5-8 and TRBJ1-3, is EAGVTQSPTHLIKTRGQQATLRCSPISGHTSVYWYQQALGLGLQFLLWYDEGEERNRGNFPPRFSGRQFPNYSSELNVNALELEDSALYLCASSQGQSGNTIYFGEGSWLTVV.

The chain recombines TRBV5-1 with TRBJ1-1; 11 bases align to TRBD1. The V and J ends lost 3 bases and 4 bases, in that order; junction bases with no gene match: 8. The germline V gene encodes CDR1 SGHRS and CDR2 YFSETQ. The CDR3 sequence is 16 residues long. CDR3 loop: CASSSGQGVVSTEAFF. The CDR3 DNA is TGCGCCAGCAGCTCGGGACAGGGGGTGGTAAGCACTGAAGCTTTCTTT.

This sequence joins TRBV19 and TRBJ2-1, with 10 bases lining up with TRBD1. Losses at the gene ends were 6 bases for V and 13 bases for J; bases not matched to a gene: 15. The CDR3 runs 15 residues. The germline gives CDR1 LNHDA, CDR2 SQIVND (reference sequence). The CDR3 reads CASSLTGGWGSAQFF. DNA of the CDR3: TGTGCCAGTAGCCTGACAGGGGGCTGGGGCTCCGCACAGTTCTTC.

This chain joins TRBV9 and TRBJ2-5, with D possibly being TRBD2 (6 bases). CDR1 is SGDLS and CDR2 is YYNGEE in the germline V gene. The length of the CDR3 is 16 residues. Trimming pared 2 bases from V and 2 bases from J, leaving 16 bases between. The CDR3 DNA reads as TGTGCCAGCAGCGTCACAGCGGGTAGTGGGCAAGAGACCCAGTACTTC. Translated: CASSVTAGSGQETQYF.

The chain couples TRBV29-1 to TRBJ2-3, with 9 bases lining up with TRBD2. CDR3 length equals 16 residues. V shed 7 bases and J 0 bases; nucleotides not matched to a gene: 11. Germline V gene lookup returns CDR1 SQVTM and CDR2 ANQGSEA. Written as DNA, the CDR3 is TGCAGCGCATTGGCCCTAGCGGGGATGAGCACAGATACGCAGTATTTT. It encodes CSALALAGMSTDTQYF.

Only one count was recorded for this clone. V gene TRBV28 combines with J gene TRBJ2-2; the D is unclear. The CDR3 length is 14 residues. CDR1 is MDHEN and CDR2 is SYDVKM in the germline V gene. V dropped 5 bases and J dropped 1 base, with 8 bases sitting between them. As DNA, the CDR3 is TGTGCCAGCAGTCCCCCACTGAACACCGGGGAGCTGTTTTTT. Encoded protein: CASSPPLNTGELFF. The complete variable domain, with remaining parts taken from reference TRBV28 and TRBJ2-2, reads DVKVTQSSRYLVKRTGEKVFLECVQDMDHENMFWYRQDPGLGLRLIYFSYDVKMKEKGDIPEGYSVSREKKERFSLILESASTNQTSMYLCASSPPLNTGELFFGEGSRLTVL.

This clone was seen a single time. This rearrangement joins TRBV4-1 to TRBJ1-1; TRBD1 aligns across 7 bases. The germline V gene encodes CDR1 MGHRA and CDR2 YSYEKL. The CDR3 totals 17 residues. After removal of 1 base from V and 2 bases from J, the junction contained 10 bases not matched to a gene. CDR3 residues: CASSQAEFRGRNTEAFF. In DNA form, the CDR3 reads TGCGCCAGCAGCCAAGCAGAGTTTAGGGGGCGCAACACTGAAGCTTTCTTT.

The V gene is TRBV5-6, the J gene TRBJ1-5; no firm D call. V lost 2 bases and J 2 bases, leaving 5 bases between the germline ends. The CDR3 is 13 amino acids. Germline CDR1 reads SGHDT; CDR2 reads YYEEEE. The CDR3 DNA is TGTGCCAGCAGCTTCGCAGGCAATCAGCCCCAGCATTTT. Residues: CASSFAGNQPQHF.

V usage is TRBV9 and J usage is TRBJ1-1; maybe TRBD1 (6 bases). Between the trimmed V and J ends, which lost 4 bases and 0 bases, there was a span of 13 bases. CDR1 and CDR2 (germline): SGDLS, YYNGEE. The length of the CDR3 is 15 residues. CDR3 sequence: CASSQHRVMNTEAFF. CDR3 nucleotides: TGTGCCAGCAGCCAACACAGGGTCATGAACACTGAAGCTTTCTTT. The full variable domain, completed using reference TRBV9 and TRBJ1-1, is DSGVTQTPKHLITATGQRVTLRCSPRSGDLSVYWYQQSLDQGLQFLIQYYNGEERAKGNILERFSAQQFPDLHSELNLSSLELGDSALYFCASSQHRVMNTEAFFGQGTRLTVV.

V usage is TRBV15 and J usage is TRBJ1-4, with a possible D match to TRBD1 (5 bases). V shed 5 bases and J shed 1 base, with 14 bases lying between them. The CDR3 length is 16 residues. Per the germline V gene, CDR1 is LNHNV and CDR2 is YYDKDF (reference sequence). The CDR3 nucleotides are TGTGCCACCAGCTATCTTCGACAGTTAACTAATGAAAAACTGTTTTTT. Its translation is CATSYLRQLTNEKLFF.

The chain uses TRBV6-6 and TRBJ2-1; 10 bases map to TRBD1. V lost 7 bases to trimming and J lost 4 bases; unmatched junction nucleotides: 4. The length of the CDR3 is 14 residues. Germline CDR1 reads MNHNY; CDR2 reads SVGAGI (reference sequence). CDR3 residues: CASTDRGPYNEQFF. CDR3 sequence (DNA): TGTGCCAGCACCGACAGGGGGCCTTACAATGAGCAGTTCTTC.

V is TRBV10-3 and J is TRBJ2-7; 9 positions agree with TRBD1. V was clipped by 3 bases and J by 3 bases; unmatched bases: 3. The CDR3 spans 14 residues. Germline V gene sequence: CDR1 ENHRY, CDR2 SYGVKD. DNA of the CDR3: TGTGCCATCAGTGATTCGGGACAGGGCTACGAGCAGTACTTC. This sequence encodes CAISDSGQGYEQYF.

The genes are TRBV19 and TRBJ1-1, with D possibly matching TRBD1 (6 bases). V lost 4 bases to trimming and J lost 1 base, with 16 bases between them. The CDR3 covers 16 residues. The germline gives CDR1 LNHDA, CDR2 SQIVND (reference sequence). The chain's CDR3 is CASSTWGGRGNTEAFF. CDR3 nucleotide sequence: TGTGCCAGTAGTACCTGGGGGGGGCGCGGGAACACTGAAGCTTTCTTT.

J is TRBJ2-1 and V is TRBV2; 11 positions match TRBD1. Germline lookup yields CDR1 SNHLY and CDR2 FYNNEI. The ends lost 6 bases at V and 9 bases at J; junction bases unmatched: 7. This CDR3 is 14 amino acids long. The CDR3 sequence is CASRRTGGTGEQFF. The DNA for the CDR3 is TGTGCCAGCAGAAGGACAGGGGGCACGGGTGAGCAGTTCTTC.

CDR3: CASSEPNLLEAFF. CDR3 DNA sequence: TGTGCCAGTAGTGAGCCGAATCTCCTCGAAGCTTTCTTT. The chain combines TRBV19 with TRBJ1-1; D not certain. This CDR3 has 13 residues. The germline CDR1 and CDR2 sequences are LNHDA and SQIVND (reference sequence). Deletions cut 5 bases from V and 8 bases from J, with 15 bases between.

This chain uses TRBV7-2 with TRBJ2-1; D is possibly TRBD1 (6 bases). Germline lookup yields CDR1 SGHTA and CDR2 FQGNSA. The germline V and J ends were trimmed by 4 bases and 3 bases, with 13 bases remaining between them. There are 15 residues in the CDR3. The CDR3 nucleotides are TGTGCCAGCAGCTCAGCTACAGGGTTCTACAATGAGCAGTTCTTC. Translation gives CASSSATGFYNEQFF.

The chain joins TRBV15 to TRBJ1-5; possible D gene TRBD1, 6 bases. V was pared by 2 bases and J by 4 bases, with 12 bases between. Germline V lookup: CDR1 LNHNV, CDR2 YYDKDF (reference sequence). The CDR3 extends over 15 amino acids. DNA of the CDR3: TGTGCCACCAGCAGACATGACAGGCCTAATCAGCCCCAGCATTTT. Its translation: CATSRHDRPNQPQHF. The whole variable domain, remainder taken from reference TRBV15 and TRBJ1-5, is DAMVIQNPRYQVTQFGKPVTLSCSQTLNHNVMYWYQQKSSQAPKLLFHYYDKDFNNEADTPDNFQSRRPNTSFCFLDIRSPGLGDTAMYLCATSRHDRPNQPQHFGDGTRLSIL.

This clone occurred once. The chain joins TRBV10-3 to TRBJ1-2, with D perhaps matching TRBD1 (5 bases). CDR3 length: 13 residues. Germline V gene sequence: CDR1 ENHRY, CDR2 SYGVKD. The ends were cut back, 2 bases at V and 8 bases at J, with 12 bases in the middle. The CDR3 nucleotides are TGTGCCATCAGTGAGGGAGGGGTTGACGGCTACACCTTC. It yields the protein CAISEGGVDGYTF.

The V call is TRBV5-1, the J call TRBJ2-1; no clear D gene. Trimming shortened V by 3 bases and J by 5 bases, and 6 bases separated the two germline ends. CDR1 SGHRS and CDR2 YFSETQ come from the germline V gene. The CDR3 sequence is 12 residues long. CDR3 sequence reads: CASSSHNNEQFF. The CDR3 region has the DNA TGCGCCAGCAGCTCCCACAACAATGAGCAGTTCTTC.

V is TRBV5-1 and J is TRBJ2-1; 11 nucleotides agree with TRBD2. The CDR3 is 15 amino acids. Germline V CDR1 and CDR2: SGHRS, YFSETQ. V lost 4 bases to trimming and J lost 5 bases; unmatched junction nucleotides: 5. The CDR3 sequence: CASSKTSGRDNEQFF. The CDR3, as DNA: TGCGCCAGCAGCAAAACTAGCGGGAGAGACAATGAGCAGTTCTTC.